These 13 T cell receptor beta chains share one sample of origin, sequenced in a study of T cell repertoires in cytomegalovirus infection. No antigen has been assigned to these receptors. MiXCR was run by TCRdb on the reads, yielding one entry per CDR3 protein. Of 200,000 or so distinct CDR3 sequences in the sample, 35% to 40% were seen once. The input for sequencing was CD8+ T cells from cultured PBMCs, taken from culture after CMV antigen stimulation. These receptors were obtained from a human donor in good health (CMV status not recorded). Some clones in this sample may be carry-over from other donors' samples.

V usage is TRBV5-4 and J usage is TRBJ2-7, with D perhaps matching TRBD1 (6 bases). Trimming stripped 2 bases from V and 7 bases from J, with 10 bases between. Germline V CDR1 and CDR2: SGHNT, YYREEE (reference sequence). The CDR3 spans 12 residues. The CDR3 DNA reads as TGTGCCAGCAGCTTTCACCAGGGGGAGCAGTACTTC. Translating gives CASSFHQGEQYF.

This clonotype has just a few counts. V gene TRBV7-6 combines with J gene TRBJ2-3; D remains unclear. Trimming stripped 0 bases from V and 0 bases from J, with 10 bases between. The CDR3 is 16 amino acids. Germline CDR1 SGHVS, CDR2 FNYEAQ. This chain's CDR3 is CASSLARLLSTDTQYF. The CDR3 DNA is TGTGCCAGCAGCTTAGCACGGCTTCTAAGCACAGATACGCAGTATTTT.

The gene calls are TRBV12-3 or TRBV12-4 and TRBJ2-1; no firm D call. V was cut by 7 bases and J by 0 bases, with 13 bases left in between. This CDR3 has 15 residues. CDR3 DNA sequence: TGTGCCAGCACCTCTAAGGAGAGCTCCTACAATGAGCAGTTCTTC. This translates into CASTSKESSYNEQFF.

The gene calls are TRBV28 and TRBJ2-7; TRBD2 might be the D (5 bases). Trimming stripped 3 bases from V and 7 bases from J, with 13 bases between. The CDR3 is 13 residues long. Germline V gene sequence: CDR1 MDHEN, CDR2 SYDVKM. This CDR3 reads CASSFRGVREQYF. The CDR3 DNA follows: TGTGCCAGCAGTTTCCGGGGTGTTCGGGAGCAGTACTTC.

V gene TRBV30 combines with J gene TRBJ2-7, with a possible D match to TRBD2 (5 bases). Trimming removed 0 bases from V and 6 bases from J, with 18 bases in between. Germline-derived CDR1 and CDR2 are GTSNPN and SVGIG (reference sequence). The CDR3 has 15 amino acids. CDR3 in DNA: TGTGCCTGGAGTGTAGAGCGGCCAACTTTGGGCGAGCAGTACTTC. Protein sequence: CAWSVERPTLGEQYF.

The count of this clonotype is one. This sequence joins TRBV15 and TRBJ2-1; 8 bases are shared with TRBD1. The trim removed 5 bases at V and 2 bases at J, leaving 2 bases unmatched. The CDR3 totals 14 residues. In germline, CDR1 is LNHNV, CDR2 YYDKDF (reference sequence). The CDR3 bases are TGTGCCACCAGCGGACAGGGTCCCTACAATGAGCAGTTCTTC. Protein sequence: CATSGQGPYNEQFF.

The chain is built from TRBV27 and TRBJ1-5; no clear D. V dropped 9 bases and J dropped 2 bases, with 14 bases sitting between them. CDR1 and CDR2 (germline): MNHEY, SMNVEV (reference sequence). The CDR3 is 14 amino acids. The DNA of the CDR3 is TGTGCCAGTTCCGACCGTGTCGGCAATCAGCCCCAGCATTTT. This gives the protein CASSDRVGNQPQHF.

This clonotype was recorded once. The chain is built from TRBV27 and TRBJ2-1; D unclear. The V end lost 5 bases, the J end lost 7 bases, and 9 bases lay between the germline ends. The germline V gene has CDR1 MNHEY and CDR2 SMNVEV (reference sequence). The CDR3 length is 12 residues. The CDR3 loop is CASSPSVNEQFF. The CDR3 coding sequence is TGTGCCAGCAGTCCATCCGTGAATGAGCAGTTCTTC.

The genes are TRBV18 and TRBJ2-6; D is ambiguous. Trimming shortened V by 4 bases and J by 0 bases, and 16 bases separated the two germline ends. Germline CDR1 and CDR2: KGHSH and LQKENI. This CDR3 region has 18 residues. Here the CDR3 reads CASSLLYGPHSGANVLTF. The CDR3 DNA sequence: TGTGCCAGCTCACTCCTGTATGGCCCTCACTCTGGGGCCAACGTCCTGACTTTC.

The rearrangement joins TRBV20-1 to TRBJ1-5; D possibly corresponds to TRBD1 (5 bases). Per the germline V gene, CDR1 is DFQATT and CDR2 is SNEGSKA (reference sequence). Trimming pared 0 bases from V and 1 base from J, leaving 16 bases between. The CDR3 consists of 17 residues. The CDR3 nucleotides read TGCAGTGCTAGAGAGCTGAGGGGAGCCCCAAGCAATCAGCCCCAGCATTTT. It is translated as CSARELRGAPSNQPQHF.

In its sample, this clonotype was seen a few times. V gene TRBV11-1 combines with J gene TRBJ2-7, with 9 bases aligning to TRBD2. Unmatched junction bases numbered 9, after V lost 5 bases and J lost 4 bases. This CDR3 has 15 residues. CDR1 is SGHAT, CDR2 FQDESV, per germline (reference sequence). The CDR3 nucleotides are TGTGCCAGCAGCATCAGACTAGCGGATTCATACGAGCAGTACTTC. It specifies CASSIRLADSYEQYF.

The chain couples TRBV6-5 to TRBJ2-7; 8 nucleotides agree with TRBD1. The germline V gene encodes CDR1 MNHEY and CDR2 SVGAGI. The CDR3 length is 15 residues. J lost 11 bases, V lost 2 bases, and 14 bases had no gene match. CDR3 coding DNA: TGTGCCAGCAGTTACCGCGGGGCAGGGGGCGTGATGAAGTACTTC. It is translated as CASSYRGAGGVMKYF.

In regard to this clonotype: A read error is possible here, since a much larger clone lies one base away. V usage is TRBV7-2 and J usage is TRBJ2-3; 7 bases agree with TRBD2. Germline V CDR1 and CDR2: SGHTA, FQGNSA. CDR3 size: 13 residues. CDR3 sequence reads: CVSSRDYGDTQYF. The DNA for the CDR3 is TGTGTCAGCAGCCGGGACTACGGAGATACGCAGTATTTT.